This T cell receptor beta chain was profiled in a study of metastatic and nonmetastatic thyroid tumors. Using MiXCR, TCRdb reanalyzed the PCR reads. The sample holds about 3,900 clones, 35% to 40% seen once. Ahead of thyroid surgery, no patient had received treatment of any kind. The TCR comes from a male donor with papillary thyroid cancer or a benign thyroid nodule (not recorded which). Some clones in this sample may be carry-over from other donors' samples. Sequenced input: tumor tissue.

The CDR3 DNA follows: TGTGCGAACACCGGGGAGCTGTTTTTT. This codes for CANTGELFF. V gene TRBV12-2 combines with J gene TRBJ2-2. TRBV12-2 is assigned pseudogene status. CDR3 length equals 9 residues.